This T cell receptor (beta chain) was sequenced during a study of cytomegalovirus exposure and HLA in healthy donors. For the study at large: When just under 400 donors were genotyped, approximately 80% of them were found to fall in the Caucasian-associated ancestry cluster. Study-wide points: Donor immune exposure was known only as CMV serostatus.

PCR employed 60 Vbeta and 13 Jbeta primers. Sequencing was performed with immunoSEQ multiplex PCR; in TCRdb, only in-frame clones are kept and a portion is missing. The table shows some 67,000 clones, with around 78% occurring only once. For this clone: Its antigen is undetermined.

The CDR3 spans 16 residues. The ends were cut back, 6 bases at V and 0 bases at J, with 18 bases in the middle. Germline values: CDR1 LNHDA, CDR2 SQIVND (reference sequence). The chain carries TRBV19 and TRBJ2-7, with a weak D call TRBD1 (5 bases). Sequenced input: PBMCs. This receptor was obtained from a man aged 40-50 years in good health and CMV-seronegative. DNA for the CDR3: TGTGCCAGTAGACAACAAACAGGCCTCAGCTCCTACGAGCAGTACTTC. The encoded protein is CASRQQTGLSSYEQYF.